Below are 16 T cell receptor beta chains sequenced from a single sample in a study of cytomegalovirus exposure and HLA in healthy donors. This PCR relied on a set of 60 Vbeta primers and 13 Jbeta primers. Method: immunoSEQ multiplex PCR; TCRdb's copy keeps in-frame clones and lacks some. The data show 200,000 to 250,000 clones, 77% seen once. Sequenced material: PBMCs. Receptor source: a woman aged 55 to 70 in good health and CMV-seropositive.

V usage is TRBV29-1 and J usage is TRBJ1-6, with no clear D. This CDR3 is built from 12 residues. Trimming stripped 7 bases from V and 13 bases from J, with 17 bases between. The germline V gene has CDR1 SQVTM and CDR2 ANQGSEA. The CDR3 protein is CSARTAPGPLHF. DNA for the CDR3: TGCAGCGCTAGGACGGCTCCGGGGCCCCTCCACTTT.

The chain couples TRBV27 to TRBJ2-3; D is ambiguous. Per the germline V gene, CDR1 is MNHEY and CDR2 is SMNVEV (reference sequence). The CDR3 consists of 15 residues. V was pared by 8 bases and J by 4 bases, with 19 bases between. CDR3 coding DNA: TGTGCCAGCCGCCTCCGGAGTCCAGCAGCAGATACGCAGTATTTT. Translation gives CASRLRSPAADTQYF.

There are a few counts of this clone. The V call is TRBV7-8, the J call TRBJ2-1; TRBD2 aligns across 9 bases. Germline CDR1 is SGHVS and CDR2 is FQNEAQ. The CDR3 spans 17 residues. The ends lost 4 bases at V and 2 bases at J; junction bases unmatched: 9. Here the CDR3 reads CASSSTLRTSAYNEQFF. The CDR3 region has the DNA TGTGCCAGCAGCTCCACCCTCCGGACTAGCGCCTACAATGAGCAGTTCTTC.

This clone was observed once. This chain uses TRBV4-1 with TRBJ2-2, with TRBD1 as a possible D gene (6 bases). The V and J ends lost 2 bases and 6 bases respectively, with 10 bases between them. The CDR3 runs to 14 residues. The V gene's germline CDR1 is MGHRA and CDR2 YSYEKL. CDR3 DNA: TGCGCCAGCAGCCAAAGACAGGTTGCCGGGGAGCTGTTTTTT. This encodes CASSQRQVAGELFF.

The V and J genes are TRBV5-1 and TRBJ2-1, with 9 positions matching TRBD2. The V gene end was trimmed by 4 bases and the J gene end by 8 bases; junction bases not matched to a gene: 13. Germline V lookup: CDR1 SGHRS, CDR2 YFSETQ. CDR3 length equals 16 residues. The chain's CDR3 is CASSDLLAGPGDEQFF. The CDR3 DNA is TGCGCCAGCAGCGACCTCCTAGCGGGGCCTGGGGATGAGCAGTTCTTC. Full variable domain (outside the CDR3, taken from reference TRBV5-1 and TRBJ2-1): KAGVTQTPRYLIKTRGQQVTLSCSPISGHRSVSWYQQTPGQGLQFLFEYFSETQRNKGNFPGRFSGRQFSNSRSEMNVSTLELGDSALYLCASSDLLAGPGDEQFFGPGTRLTVL.

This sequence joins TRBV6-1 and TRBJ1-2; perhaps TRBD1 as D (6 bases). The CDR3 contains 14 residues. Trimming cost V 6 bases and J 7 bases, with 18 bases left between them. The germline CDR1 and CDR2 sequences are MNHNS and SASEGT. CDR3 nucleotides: TGTGCCAGCAGCCCCAGGGGCGAGTCGTCTGGCTACACCTTC. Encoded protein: CASSPRGESSGYTF.

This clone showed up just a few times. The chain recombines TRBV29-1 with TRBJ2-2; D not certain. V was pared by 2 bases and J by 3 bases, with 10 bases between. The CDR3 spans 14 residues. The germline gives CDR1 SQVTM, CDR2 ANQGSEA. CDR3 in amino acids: CSVERAGYTGELFF. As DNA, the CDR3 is TGCAGCGTTGAACGCGCCGGGTACACCGGGGAGCTGTTTTTT.

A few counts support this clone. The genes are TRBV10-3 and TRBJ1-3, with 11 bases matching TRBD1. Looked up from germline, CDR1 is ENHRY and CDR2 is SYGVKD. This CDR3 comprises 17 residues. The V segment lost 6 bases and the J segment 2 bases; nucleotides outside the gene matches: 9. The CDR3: CAIRAGTGGPTGNTIYF. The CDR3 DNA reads TGTGCCATCAGGGCCGGGACAGGGGGTCCGACTGGAAACACCATATATTTT.

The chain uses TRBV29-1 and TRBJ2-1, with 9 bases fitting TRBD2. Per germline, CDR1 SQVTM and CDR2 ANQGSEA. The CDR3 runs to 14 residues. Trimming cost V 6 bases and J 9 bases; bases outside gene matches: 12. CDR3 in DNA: TGCAGCGTGAATGATCTCCAGCGGGGGGTTGAGCAGTTCTTC. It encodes CSVNDLQRGVEQFF.

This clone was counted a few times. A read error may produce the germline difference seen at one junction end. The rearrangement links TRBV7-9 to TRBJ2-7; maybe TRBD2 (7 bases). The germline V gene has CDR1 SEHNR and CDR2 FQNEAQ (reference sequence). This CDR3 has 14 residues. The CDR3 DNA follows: TGTTCCAGCAGCTCTGGGGGGGCCTCCTACGAGCAGTACTTC. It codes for CSSSSGGASYEQYF.

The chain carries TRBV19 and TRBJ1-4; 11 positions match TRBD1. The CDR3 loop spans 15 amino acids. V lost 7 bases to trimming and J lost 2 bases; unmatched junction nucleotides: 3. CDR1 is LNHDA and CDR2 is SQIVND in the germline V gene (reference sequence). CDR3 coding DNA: TGTGCCAGTAAGGACAGGGGGCATACTAATGAAAAACTGTTTTTT. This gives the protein CASKDRGHTNEKLFF.

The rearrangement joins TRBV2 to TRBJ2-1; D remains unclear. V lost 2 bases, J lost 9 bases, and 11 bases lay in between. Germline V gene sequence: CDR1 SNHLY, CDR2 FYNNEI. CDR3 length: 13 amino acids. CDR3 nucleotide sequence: TGTGCCAGCAGTGAACTAGTTAACACTGAGCAGTTCTTC. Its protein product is CASSELVNTEQFF. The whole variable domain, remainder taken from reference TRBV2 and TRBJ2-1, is EPEVTQTPSHQVTQMGQEVILRCVPISNHLYFYWYRQILGQKVEFLVSFYNNEISEKSEIFDDQFSVERPDGSNFTLKIRSTKLEDSAMYFCASSELVNTEQFFGPGTRLTVL.

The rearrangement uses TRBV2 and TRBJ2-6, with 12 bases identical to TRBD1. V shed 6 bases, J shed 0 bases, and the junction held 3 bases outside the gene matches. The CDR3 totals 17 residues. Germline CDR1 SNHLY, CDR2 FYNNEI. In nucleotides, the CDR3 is TGTGCCAGCAGGGGGGACAGGGGGCACTCTGGGGCCAACGTCCTGACTTTC. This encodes CASRGDRGHSGANVLTF.

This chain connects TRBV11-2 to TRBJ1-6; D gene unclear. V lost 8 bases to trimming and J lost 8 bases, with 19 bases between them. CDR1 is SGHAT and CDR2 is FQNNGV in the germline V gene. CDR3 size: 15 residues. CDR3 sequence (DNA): TGTGCCAGCGGCGGAGGACTGCTTCCCTATTCACCCCTCCACTTT. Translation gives CASGGGLLPYSPLHF.

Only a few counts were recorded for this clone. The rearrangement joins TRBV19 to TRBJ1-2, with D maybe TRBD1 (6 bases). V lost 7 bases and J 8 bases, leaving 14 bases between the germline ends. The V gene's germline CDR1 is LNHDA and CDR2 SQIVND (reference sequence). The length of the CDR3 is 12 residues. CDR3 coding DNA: TGTGCCAGTACCACAGGGCGTCAAGGCTACACCTTC. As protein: CASTTGRQGYTF.

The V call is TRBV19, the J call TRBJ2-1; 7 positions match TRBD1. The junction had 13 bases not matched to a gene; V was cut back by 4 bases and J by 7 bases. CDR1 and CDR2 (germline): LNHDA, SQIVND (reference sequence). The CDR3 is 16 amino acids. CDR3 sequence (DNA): TGTGCCAGTAGTACCGACAGGGCAATAGGTCGGAATGAGCAGTTCTTC. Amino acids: CASSTDRAIGRNEQFF.